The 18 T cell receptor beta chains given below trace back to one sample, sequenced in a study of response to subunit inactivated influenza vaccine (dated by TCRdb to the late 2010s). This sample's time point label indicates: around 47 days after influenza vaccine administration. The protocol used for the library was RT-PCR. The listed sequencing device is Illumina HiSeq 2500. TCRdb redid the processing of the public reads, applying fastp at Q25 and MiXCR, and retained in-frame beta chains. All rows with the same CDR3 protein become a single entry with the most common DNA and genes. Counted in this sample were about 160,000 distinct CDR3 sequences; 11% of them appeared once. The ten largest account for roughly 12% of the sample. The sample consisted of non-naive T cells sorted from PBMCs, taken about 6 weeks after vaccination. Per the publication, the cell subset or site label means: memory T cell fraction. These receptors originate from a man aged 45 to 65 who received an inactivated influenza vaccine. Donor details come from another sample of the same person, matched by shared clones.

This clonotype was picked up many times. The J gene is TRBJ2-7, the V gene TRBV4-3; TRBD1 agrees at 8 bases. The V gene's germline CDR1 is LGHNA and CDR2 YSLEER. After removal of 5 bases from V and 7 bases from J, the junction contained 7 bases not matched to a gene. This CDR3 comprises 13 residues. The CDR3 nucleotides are TGCGCCAGCAGCGAGTGGACAGGGTGGGAGCAGTACTTC. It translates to CASSEWTGWEQYF.

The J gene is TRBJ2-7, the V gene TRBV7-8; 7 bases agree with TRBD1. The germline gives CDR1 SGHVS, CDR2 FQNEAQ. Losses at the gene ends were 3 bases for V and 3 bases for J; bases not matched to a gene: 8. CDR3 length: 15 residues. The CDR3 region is CASSLSGTVGYEQYF. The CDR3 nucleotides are TGTGCCAGCAGCTTGTCCGGGACAGTTGGCTACGAGCAGTACTTC.

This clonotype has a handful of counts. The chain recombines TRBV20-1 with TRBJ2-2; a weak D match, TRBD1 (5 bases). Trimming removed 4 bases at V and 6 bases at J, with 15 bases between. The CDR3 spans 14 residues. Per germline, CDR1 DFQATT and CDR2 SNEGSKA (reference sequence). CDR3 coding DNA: TGCAGTGCTATTTCCAGGGTGGTTCCCGGGGAGCTGTTTTTT. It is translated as CSAISRVVPGELFF.

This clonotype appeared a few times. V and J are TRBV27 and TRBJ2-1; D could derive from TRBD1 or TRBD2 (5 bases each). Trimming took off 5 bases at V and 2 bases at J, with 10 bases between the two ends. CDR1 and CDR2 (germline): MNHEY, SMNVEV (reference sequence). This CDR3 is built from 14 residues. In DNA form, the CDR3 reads TGTGCCAGCAGTCCCATGGGGGCCTACAATGAGCAGTTCTTC. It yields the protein CASSPMGAYNEQFF.

Here the CDR3 reads CASSYSVWAANEKLFF. In DNA, the CDR3 is TGTGCCAGCAGTTACTCGGTATGGGCCGCTAATGAAAAACTGTTTTTT. This chain uses TRBV6-5 with TRBJ1-4, with D uncertain. In germline, CDR1 is MNHEY, CDR2 SVGAGI. Trimming stripped 0 bases from V and 3 bases from J, with 11 bases between. The CDR3 spans 16 residues.

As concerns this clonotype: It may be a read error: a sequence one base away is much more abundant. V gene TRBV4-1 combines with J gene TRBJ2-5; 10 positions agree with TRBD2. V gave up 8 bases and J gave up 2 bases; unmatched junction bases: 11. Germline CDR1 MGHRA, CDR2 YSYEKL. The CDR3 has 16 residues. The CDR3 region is CASGRSTSGDQETQYF. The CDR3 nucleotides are TGCGCCAGCGGCCGGAGCACTAGCGGGGATCAAGAGACCCAGTACTTC.

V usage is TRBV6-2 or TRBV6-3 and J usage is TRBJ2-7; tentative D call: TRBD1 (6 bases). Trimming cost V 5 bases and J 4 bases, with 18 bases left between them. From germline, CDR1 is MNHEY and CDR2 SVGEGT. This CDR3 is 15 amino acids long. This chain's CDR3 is CASSGIQGGKYEQYF. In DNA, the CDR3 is TGTGCCAGCAGTGGAATACAGGGTGGAAAATACGAGCAGTACTTC.

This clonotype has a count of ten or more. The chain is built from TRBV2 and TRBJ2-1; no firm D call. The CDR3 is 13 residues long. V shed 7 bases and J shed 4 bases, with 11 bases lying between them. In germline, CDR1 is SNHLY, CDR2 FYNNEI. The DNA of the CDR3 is TGTGCCAGCACACGACTCCTTTACAATGAGCAGTTCTTC. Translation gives CASTRLLYNEQFF. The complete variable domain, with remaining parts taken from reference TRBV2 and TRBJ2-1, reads EPEVTQTPSHQVTQMGQEVILRCVPISNHLYFYWYRQILGQKVEFLVSFYNNEISEKSEIFDDQFSVERPDGSNFTLKIRSTKLEDSAMYFCASTRLLYNEQFFGPGTRLTVL.

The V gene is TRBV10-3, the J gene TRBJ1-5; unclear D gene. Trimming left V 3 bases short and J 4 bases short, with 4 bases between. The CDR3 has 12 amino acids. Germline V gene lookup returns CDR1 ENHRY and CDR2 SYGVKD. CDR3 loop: CAISDQNQPQHF. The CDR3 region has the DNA TGTGCCATCAGTGACCAGAATCAGCCCCAGCATTTT.

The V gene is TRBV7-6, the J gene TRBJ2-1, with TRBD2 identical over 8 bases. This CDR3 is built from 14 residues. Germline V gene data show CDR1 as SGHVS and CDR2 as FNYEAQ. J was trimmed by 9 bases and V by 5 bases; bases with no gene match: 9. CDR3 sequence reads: CASSLGGGASEQFF. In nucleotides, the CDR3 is TGTGCCAGCAGCCTCGGGGGGGGGGCTAGTGAGCAGTTCTTC.

As DNA, the CDR3 is TGTGCCAGCAGCTTGTCGGGGGCGGGCAATCAGCCCCAGCATTTT. Translation: CASSLSGAGNQPQHF. The chain recombines TRBV7-9 with TRBJ1-5; a weak D match, TRBD1 (6 bases). Germline V gene data show CDR1 as SEHNR and CDR2 as FQNEAQ (reference sequence). Trimming removed 3 bases at V and 2 bases at J, with 11 bases between. The CDR3 runs 15 residues.

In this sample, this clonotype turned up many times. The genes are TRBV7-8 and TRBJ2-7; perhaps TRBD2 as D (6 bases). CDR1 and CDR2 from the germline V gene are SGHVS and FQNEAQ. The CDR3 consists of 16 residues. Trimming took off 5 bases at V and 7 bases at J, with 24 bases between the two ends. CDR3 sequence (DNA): TGTGCCAGCAGCGAACACGCCGCGGGGATCCCACTAGAGCAGTACTTC. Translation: CASSEHAAGIPLEQYF.

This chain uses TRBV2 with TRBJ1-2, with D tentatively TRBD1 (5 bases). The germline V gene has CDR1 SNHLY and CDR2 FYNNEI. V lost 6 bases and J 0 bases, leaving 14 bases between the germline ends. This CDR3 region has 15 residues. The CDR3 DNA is TGTGCCAGCAGCGCCGGGACGGGGCCTAACTATGGCTACACCTTC. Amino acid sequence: CASSAGTGPNYGYTF.

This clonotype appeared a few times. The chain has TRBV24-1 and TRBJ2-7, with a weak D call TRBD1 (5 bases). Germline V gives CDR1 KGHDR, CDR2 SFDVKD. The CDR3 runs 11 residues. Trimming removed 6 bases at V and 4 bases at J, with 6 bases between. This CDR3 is CATSRGYEQYF. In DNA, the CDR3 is TGTGCCACCAGTAGGGGATACGAGCAGTACTTC.

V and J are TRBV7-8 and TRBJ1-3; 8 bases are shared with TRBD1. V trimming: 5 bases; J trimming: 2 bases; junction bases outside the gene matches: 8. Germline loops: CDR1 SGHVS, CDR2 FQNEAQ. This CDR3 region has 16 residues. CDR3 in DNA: TGTGCCAGCAGCACCGGGACAGGAGGACCTGGAAACACCATATATTTT. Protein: CASSTGTGGPGNTIYF.

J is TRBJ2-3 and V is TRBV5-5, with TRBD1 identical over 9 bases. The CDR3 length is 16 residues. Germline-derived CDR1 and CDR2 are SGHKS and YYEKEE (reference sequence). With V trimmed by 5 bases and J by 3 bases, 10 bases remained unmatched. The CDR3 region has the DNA TGTGCCAGCAGATCCCGGGACAGGGATAGTACAGATACGCAGTATTTT. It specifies CASRSRDRDSTDTQYF.

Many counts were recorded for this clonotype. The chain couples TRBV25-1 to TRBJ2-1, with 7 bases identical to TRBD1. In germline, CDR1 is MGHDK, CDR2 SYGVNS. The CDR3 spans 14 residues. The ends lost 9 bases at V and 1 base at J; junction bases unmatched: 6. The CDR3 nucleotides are TGTGCCAGACAGGGGCGCCTTTCCTACAATGAGCAGTTCTTC. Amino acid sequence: CARQGRLSYNEQFF.

The CDR3 coding sequence is TGTGCCAGCAGCCGTATGACAGTCCAAAACATTCAGTACTTC. It yields the protein CASSRMTVQNIQYF. This rearrangement joins TRBV12-3 or TRBV12-4 to TRBJ2-4; possible D gene TRBD1, 5 bases. The CDR3 sequence is 14 residues long. V shed 6 bases and J shed 5 bases, with 14 bases lying between them.